These 24 T cell receptor beta chains were sequenced from one sample in a study of blood T cell repertoires in COVID-19. TCRdb keeps only in-frame clones here, not all; method: immunoSEQ multiplex PCR. In the table there are about 99,000 clones, approximately 85% of which are singletons. Sequencing input: peripheral blood. The receptor set was obtained from a woman of 80 years or more with active or convalescent COVID-19.

The gene calls are TRBV19 and TRBJ2-1, with TRBD2 as a possible D gene (5 bases). Germline CDR1 and CDR2: LNHDA and SQIVND (reference sequence). The V and J ends lost 3 bases and 8 bases respectively, with 17 bases between them. This CDR3 has 15 amino acids. The CDR3 coding sequence is TGTGCCAGTAGTATTTTAGGGCTAGCTGAGGATGAGCAGTTCTTC. Its protein product is CASSILGLAEDEQFF.

In regard to this clone: A junction boundary mismatches the germline segment, possibly from a read error. The gene calls are TRBV25-1 and TRBJ1-1, with a weak D call TRBD1 (6 bases). The CDR3 contains 18 residues. The germline CDR1 and CDR2 sequences are MGHDK and SYGVNS. CDR3 in DNA: TGTGCCGGCAGTGAATTTAAATCGAGGGGGTCGTCAGCAACTGAAGCTTTCTTT. Translated: CAGSEFKSRGSSATEAFF.

This clone counts as large. This chain links TRBV27 with TRBJ1-2; D remains ambiguous. This CDR3 is built from 14 residues. Germline CDR1 is MNHEY and CDR2 is SMNVEV (reference sequence). Trimming took off 2 bases at V and 2 bases at J, with 9 bases between the two ends. The chain's CDR3 is CASSLQGGNYGYTF. DNA of the CDR3: TGTGCCAGCAGTTTACAAGGCGGCAACTATGGCTACACCTTC.

This clone occurred once. The chain joins TRBV7-2 to TRBJ2-2; a possible D gene is TRBD2 (5 bases). V lost 5 bases and J 3 bases, leaving 16 bases between the germline ends. The CDR3 extends over 16 amino acids. CDR1 and CDR2 from the germline V gene are SGHTA and FQGNSA. CDR3 DNA: TGTGCCAGCAGCGGAAGAGTCGCGGGCGACACCGGGGAGCTGTTTTTT. This encodes CASSGRVAGDTGELFF.

V gene TRBV27 combines with J gene TRBJ1-6, with 8 nucleotides matching TRBD1. Germline V gene lookup returns CDR1 MNHEY and CDR2 SMNVEV (reference sequence). The CDR3 has 19 amino acids. V was clipped by 8 bases and J by 0 bases; unmatched bases: 15. CDR3: CASAKWTGLSSSYNSPLHF. In nucleotides, the CDR3 is TGTGCCAGCGCAAAGTGGACAGGGTTGTCAAGCTCCTATAATTCACCCCTCCACTTT.

To note about this clone: One end of the junction varies from germline; a read error may be responsible. The genes are TRBV5-1 and TRBJ2-5; 12 bases line up with TRBD1. CDR3 length: 15 amino acids. The V gene's germline CDR1 is SGHRS and CDR2 YFSETQ. The CDR3 spells CASSATGTGGETQYF. The CDR3 bases are TGTGCCAGCAGCGCTACCGGGACAGGGGGCGAGACCCAGTACTTC.

The rearrangement joins TRBV7-9 to TRBJ2-5; TRBD1 matches at 8 bases. The V segment lost 6 bases and the J segment 3 bases; nucleotides outside the gene matches: 0. This CDR3 has 12 amino acids. CDR1 is SEHNR, CDR2 FQNEAQ, per germline (reference sequence). The CDR3 nucleotides are TGTGCCAGCAGACAGGGGGAAGAGACCCAGTACTTC. It codes for CASRQGEETQYF.

A single count supports this clone. CDR3 in DNA: TGTGCCACCGGGGAGGGGACCTATGGCTACACCTTC. Translating it yields CATGEGTYGYTF. The genes are TRBV15 and TRBJ1-2; perhaps TRBD1 as D (5 bases). CDR3 size: 12 residues. Deletions cut 8 bases from V and 4 bases from J, with 11 bases between. Germline CDR1 LNHNV, CDR2 YYDKDF (reference sequence).

The gene calls are TRBV29-1 and TRBJ1-1, with TRBD1 matching over 7 bases. The V gene end was trimmed by 4 bases and the J gene end by 4 bases; junction bases not matched to a gene: 6. CDR3 length equals 13 residues. From germline, CDR1 is SQVTM and CDR2 ANQGSEA. CDR3 DNA sequence: TGCAGCGTTGCGAGGCAGGGGGGCACTGAAGCTTTCTTT. This gives the protein CSVARQGGTEAFF.

J is TRBJ2-7 and V is TRBV6-2 or TRBV6-3, with D perhaps TRBD1 (7 bases). Germline values: CDR1 MNHEY, CDR2 SVGEGT. This CDR3 region has 13 residues. V lost 3 bases and J 6 bases, leaving 12 bases between the germline ends. CDR3 DNA sequence: TGTGCCAGCAGTTATGGAGGGGGCCTCGAGCAGTACTTC. Its translation: CASSYGGGLEQYF.

CDR3 in amino acids: CASSPSLGQGGPGELFF. As DNA, the CDR3 is TGTGCCAGCTCACCATCCCTGGGACAGGGTGGCCCCGGGGAGCTGTTTTTT. The J gene is TRBJ2-2, the V gene TRBV18; TRBD1 aligns across 9 bases. Germline loops: CDR1 KGHSH, CDR2 LQKENI. V lost 2 bases, J lost 6 bases, and 10 bases stayed unmatched. This CDR3 comprises 17 residues.

V gene TRBV28 combines with J gene TRBJ1-5, with 8 bases lining up with TRBD1. V shed 6 bases, J shed 6 bases, and the junction held 13 bases outside the gene matches. The CDR3 is 16 amino acids. Germline CDR1 MDHEN, CDR2 SYDVKM. The CDR3 region is CASRDSKTGVGQPQHF. CDR3 in DNA: TGTGCCAGCAGGGATTCGAAGACAGGGGTCGGTCAGCCCCAGCATTTT. The whole variable domain, remainder taken from reference TRBV28 and TRBJ1-5, is DVKVTQSSRYLVKRTGEKVFLECVQDMDHENMFWYRQDPGLGLRLIYFSYDVKMKEKGDIPEGYSVSREKKERFSLILESASTNQTSMYLCASRDSKTGVGQPQHFGDGTRLSIL.

The chain is built from TRBV2 and TRBJ2-1, with 7 bases matching TRBD1. This CDR3 is 14 amino acids long. J lost 8 bases, V lost 3 bases, and 7 bases had no gene match. Germline CDR1 reads SNHLY; CDR2 reads FYNNEI. The CDR3 DNA is TGTGCCAGCAGTGATATCACAGGGGACGATGAGCAGTTCTTC. Protein product: CASSDITGDDEQFF.

This clone was counted only a few times. The V gene is TRBV12-3 or TRBV12-4, the J gene TRBJ1-5, with D hard to call. V lost 2 bases and J 6 bases, leaving 8 bases between the germline ends. The CDR3 loop spans 13 amino acids. The CDR3 region is CASSLSVGQPQHF. In DNA form, the CDR3 reads TGTGCCAGCAGTTTAAGTGTCGGTCAGCCCCAGCATTTT.

This clone turned up a few times. This rearrangement joins TRBV5-4 to TRBJ1-6, with D tentatively TRBD1 (6 bases). Between the trimmed V and J ends, which lost 2 bases and 8 bases, there was a span of 17 bases. The CDR3 has 16 amino acids. Germline-derived CDR1 and CDR2 are SGHNT and YYREEE (reference sequence). This chain's CDR3 is CASSLGIGGADSPLHF. In DNA, the CDR3 is TGTGCCAGCAGCTTAGGGATAGGGGGGGCTGATTCACCCCTCCACTTT.

V usage is TRBV19 and J usage is TRBJ1-2; TRBD1 matches 11 bases. This CDR3 is 17 amino acids long. CDR1 is LNHDA and CDR2 is SQIVND in the germline V gene (reference sequence). V was pared by 5 bases and J by 6 bases, with 14 bases of the junction left unmatched. The CDR3 reads CASSLTWTGGKMDGYTF. CDR3 coding DNA: TGTGCCAGTAGTCTAACCTGGACAGGGGGCAAGATGGATGGCTACACCTTC.

The V gene is TRBV15, the J gene TRBJ2-7; 10 bases map to TRBD2. Germline CDR1 LNHNV, CDR2 YYDKDF (reference sequence). The length of the CDR3 is 19 residues. With 0 bases clipped from V and 2 bases from J, the junction kept 13 bases outside the gene matches. CDR3 sequence reads: CATSRDEAQTSGVAYEQYF. CDR3 coding DNA: TGTGCCACCAGCAGAGATGAGGCCCAAACTAGCGGGGTAGCCTACGAGCAGTACTTC.

As concerns this clone: Sequence at one end of the junction differs from germline and may be a read error. The chain couples TRBV5-1 to TRBJ2-2; D possibly corresponds to TRBD2 (6 bases). The germline gives CDR1 SGHRS, CDR2 YFSETQ. The CDR3 sequence is 15 residues long. The CDR3 DNA is TGTGCCAGCAGCTTGGGGGGAGAGGACACCGGGGAGCTGTTTTTT. It codes for CASSLGGEDTGELFF.

This clone was detected a few times. This chain connects TRBV11-2 to TRBJ2-1; possible D gene TRBD2, 5 bases. The CDR3 is 13 residues long. The germline CDR1 and CDR2 sequences are SGHAT and FQNNGV. Trimming stripped 5 bases from V and 7 bases from J, with 12 bases between. For the CDR3, the DNA is TGTGCCAGCAGCCTACTAGGGAGTAATGAGCAGTTCTTC. Protein sequence: CASSLLGSNEQFF. The variable domain in full, with the rest retrieved from reference TRBV11-2 and TRBJ2-1, is EAGVAQSPRYKIIEKRQSVAFWCNPISGHATLYWYQQILGQGPKLLIQFQNNGVVDDSQLPKDRFSAERLKGVDSTLKIQPAKLEDSAVYLCASSLLGSNEQFFGPGTRLTVL.

V gene TRBV11-2 combines with J gene TRBJ2-5, with D tentatively TRBD2 (6 bases). CDR3 size: 13 residues. Trimming left V 5 bases short and J 7 bases short, with 14 bases between. CDR1 and CDR2 from the germline V gene are SGHAT and FQNNGV. CDR3 DNA sequence: TGTGCCAGCAGCCGGGTACCCGGGGGGACCCAGTACTTC. Amino acid sequence: CASSRVPGGTQYF.

The chain employs TRBV6-1 and TRBJ1-1, with 12 bases lining up with TRBD1. The germline V gene encodes CDR1 MNHNS and CDR2 SASEGT. The trim removed 1 base at V and 3 bases at J, leaving 6 bases unmatched. The CDR3 spans 17 residues. The CDR3 is CASSEGGTGGLDTEAFF. DNA of the CDR3: TGTGCCAGCAGTGAAGGGGGGACAGGGGGCCTAGACACTGAAGCTTTCTTT.

The gene calls are TRBV5-4 and TRBJ1-3; the match to TRBD1 covers 9 bases. The germline V gene has CDR1 SGHNT and CDR2 YYREEE (reference sequence). V dropped 4 bases and J dropped 0; count of bases not matched to a gene: 2. There are 15 residues in the CDR3. The CDR3 region is CASSNRGPSGNTIYF. The CDR3 DNA reads TGTGCCAGCAGCAACAGGGGGCCCTCTGGAAACACCATATATTTT.

The genes are TRBV5-6 and TRBJ2-1; D remains ambiguous. V shed 4 bases and J shed 6 bases, with 8 bases lying between them. The CDR3 is 12 amino acids. Germline loops: CDR1 SGHDT, CDR2 YYEEEE. The CDR3 sequence is CASSLYTNEQFF. CDR3 DNA sequence: TGTGCCAGCAGCCTGTACACCAATGAGCAGTTCTTC.

The CDR3 reads CASSLYGANTGELFF. As DNA, the CDR3 is TGTGCCAGCAGCCTATATGGTGCGAACACCGGGGAGCTGTTTTTT. The V gene is TRBV5-6, the J gene TRBJ2-2; no definite D call. The CDR3 contains 15 residues. V was cut by 4 bases and J by 0 bases, with 10 bases left in between. The germline V gene has CDR1 SGHDT and CDR2 YYEEEE.